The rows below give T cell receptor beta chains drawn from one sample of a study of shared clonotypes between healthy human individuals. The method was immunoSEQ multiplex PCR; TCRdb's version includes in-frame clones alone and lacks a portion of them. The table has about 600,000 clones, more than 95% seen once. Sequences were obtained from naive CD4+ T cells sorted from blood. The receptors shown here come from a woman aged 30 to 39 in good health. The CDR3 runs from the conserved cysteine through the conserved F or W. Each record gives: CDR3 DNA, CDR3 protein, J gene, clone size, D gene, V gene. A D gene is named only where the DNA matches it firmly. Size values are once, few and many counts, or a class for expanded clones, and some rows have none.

CDR3nt: TGTGCCAGCAGCTTGGATCTGGCTGGGACTAGCGGCCAAGAGACCCAGTACTTC
CDR3aa: CASSLDLAGTSGQETQYF
j_gene: TRBJ2-5
abundance: NA
d_gene: TRBD2
v_gene: TRBV5-4

CDR3nt: TGTGCCAGCAGCTTAGGCCCCGGACAGGTCACAGATACGCAGTATTTT
CDR3aa: CASSLGPGQVTDTQYF
j_gene: TRBJ2-3
abundance: NA
d_gene: TRBD1
v_gene: TRBV11-2

CDR3nt: TGTGCCAGCAGTGGGACGGGGGGCGAAGACAATCAGCCCCAGCATTTT
CDR3aa: CASSGTGGEDNQPQHF
j_gene: TRBJ1-5
abundance: NA
d_gene: NA
v_gene: TRBV28

CDR3nt: TGTGCCAGCAGCCAACAACCGGGGAGGGGGCACGAGCAGTACTTC
CDR3aa: CASSQQPGRGHEQYF
j_gene: TRBJ2-7
abundance: NA
d_gene: NA
v_gene: TRBV14

CDR3nt: TGCAGCGTTTCGGTTTCTAATGAAAAACTGTTTTTT
CDR3aa: CSVSVSNEKLFF
j_gene: TRBJ1-4
abundance: NA
d_gene: NA
v_gene: TRBV29-1

CDR3nt: TGTGCCAGCAGTTTGGGTCCGCCCTATAATTCACCCCTCCACTTT
CDR3aa: CASSLGPPYNSPLHF
j_gene: TRBJ1-6
abundance: NA
d_gene: NA
v_gene: TRBV28

CDR3nt: TGTGCCAGCAGTGAAGGGGCCGGGGAGCTGTTTTTT
CDR3aa: CASSEGAGELFF
j_gene: TRBJ2-2
abundance: NA
d_gene: NA
v_gene: TRBV6-1

CDR3nt: TGTGCCAGCAGTTCCTCCGGGCGATTCTACAATGAGCAGTTCTTC
CDR3aa: CASSSSGRFYNEQFF
j_gene: TRBJ2-1
abundance: once
d_gene: NA
v_gene: TRBV28

CDR3nt: TGTGCCAGTACGCTCGACAATATGAACTCCTACAATGAGCAGTTCTTC
CDR3aa: CASTLDNMNSYNEQFF
j_gene: TRBJ2-1
abundance: NA
d_gene: NA
v_gene: TRBV19

CDR3nt: TGTGCCAGCAGCCCCCGGACTAGCGGGAGGGCCTACGAGCAGTACTTC
CDR3aa: CASSPRTSGRAYEQYF
j_gene: TRBJ2-7
abundance: NA
d_gene: TRBD2
v_gene: TRBV11-2

CDR3nt: TGTGCCAGCAGTTACTCGGTCGGCTACGAGCAGTACTTC
CDR3aa: CASSYSVGYEQYF
j_gene: TRBJ2-7
abundance: NA
d_gene: NA
v_gene: TRBV6-5

CDR3nt: TGTGCCAGCAGCCAAGAGGGGACGAGCTCCTACAATGAGCAGTTCTTC
CDR3aa: CASSQEGTSSYNEQFF
j_gene: TRBJ2-1
abundance: NA
d_gene: NA
v_gene: TRBV4-2

CDR3nt: TGTGCCAGCAGCCCCTCAGTAGCGGGAGGCAATGAGCAGTTCTTC
CDR3aa: CASSPSVAGGNEQFF
j_gene: TRBJ2-1
abundance: NA
d_gene: TRBD2
v_gene: TRBV7-2

CDR3nt: TGTGCCAGCAACAAACTAGCGGGAGAGGGCAGCGAGCAGTACTTC
CDR3aa: CASNKLAGEGSEQYF
j_gene: TRBJ2-7
abundance: NA
d_gene: TRBD2
v_gene: TRBV2

CDR3nt: TGTGCCAGTAGCAGGCAGACAGGGGACGGTGGCGAGCAGTACTTC
CDR3aa: CASSRQTGDGGEQYF
j_gene: TRBJ2-7
abundance: NA
d_gene: TRBD1
v_gene: TRBV19

CDR3nt: TGTGCCAGCTCTCCAGCGGGATATGCCGGGGAGCTGTTTTTT
CDR3aa: CASSPAGYAGELFF
j_gene: TRBJ2-2
abundance: NA
d_gene: TRBD2
v_gene: TRBV18

CDR3nt: TGTGCCAGCAGCTTAGAGGGAGCGGGAGGAAGAGGCGAGCAGTACTTC
CDR3aa: CASSLEGAGGRGEQYF
j_gene: TRBJ2-7
abundance: once
d_gene: TRBD2
v_gene: TRBV7-9

CDR3nt: TGTGCCAGCAGTTACGGGGGGGGAACCACAGATACGCAGTATTTT
CDR3aa: CASSYGGGTTDTQYF
j_gene: TRBJ2-3
abundance: NA
d_gene: TRBD2
v_gene: TRBV6-6

CDR3nt: TGTGCCAGCAGCTCGACTAGCACCGGGGAGCTGTTTTTT
CDR3aa: CASSSTSTGELFF
j_gene: TRBJ2-2
abundance: NA
d_gene: NA
v_gene: TRBV7-9

CDR3nt: TGTGCCAGCAAGGTCCCCGGGACAGGGTCATTTGAGCAGTACTTC
CDR3aa: CASKVPGTGSFEQYF
j_gene: TRBJ2-7
abundance: NA
d_gene: TRBD1
v_gene: TRBV2

CDR3nt: TGTGCCAGCCGCGACAGGGCGGTAGGAGAGCAGTACTTC
CDR3aa: CASRDRAVGEQYF
j_gene: TRBJ2-7
abundance: NA
d_gene: TRBD1
v_gene: TRBV28

CDR3nt: TGTGCCAGCAGTCCGAGGAGGGGAAGGAATGAAAAACTGTTTTTT
CDR3aa: CASSPRRGRNEKLFF
j_gene: TRBJ1-4
abundance: NA
d_gene: NA
v_gene: TRBV28

CDR3nt: TGTGCCAGCAGTTTAGGGCAGGGGGGTGTTAGCGGGGACTACGAGCAGTACTTC
CDR3aa: CASSLGQGGVSGDYEQYF
j_gene: TRBJ2-7
abundance: NA
d_gene: NA
v_gene: TRBV27

CDR3nt: TGTGCCAGCAGTTTAGACCAGGGCCCTGAAGCTTTCTTT
CDR3aa: CASSLDQGPEAFF
j_gene: TRBJ1-1
abundance: NA
d_gene: NA
v_gene: TRBV28

CDR3nt: TGTGCCAGCAGTGACAAGTTCGGGAGCAATCAGCCCCAGCATTTT
CDR3aa: CASSDKFGSNQPQHF
j_gene: TRBJ1-5
abundance: NA
d_gene: NA
v_gene: TRBV6-1

CDR3nt: TGTGCCAGCAGACGCTTAACCTACGAGCAGTACTTC
CDR3aa: CASRRLTYEQYF
j_gene: TRBJ2-7
abundance: NA
d_gene: NA
v_gene: TRBV2

CDR3nt: TGTGCCACCTCATTCCAGGGTCCCAACGTTGTTGGCACAGATACGCAGTATTTT
CDR3aa: CATSFQGPNVVGTDTQYF
j_gene: TRBJ2-3
abundance: NA
d_gene: NA
v_gene: TRBV19

CDR3nt: TGTGCCAGCACCGCCCCAGGGCGGTACGAGCAGTACTTC
CDR3aa: CASTAPGRYEQYF
j_gene: TRBJ2-7
abundance: NA
d_gene: NA
v_gene: TRBV28

CDR3nt: TGTGCTCGTGGCCGGGACACCGGACACCAGTTCTTC
CDR3aa: CARGRDTGHQFF
j_gene: TRBJ2-1
abundance: NA
d_gene: NA
v_gene: TRBV6-1

CDR3nt: TGTGCCAGCAGCTTACAAGGGACAGGGAATAATTCACCCCTCCACTTT
CDR3aa: CASSLQGTGNNSPLHF
j_gene: TRBJ1-6
abundance: NA
d_gene: TRBD1
v_gene: TRBV7-2

CDR3nt: TGTGCCAGCAGTGAATCTTTGGGTTCTGGGGCCAACGTCCTGACTTTC
CDR3aa: CASSESLGSGANVLTF
j_gene: TRBJ2-6
abundance: NA
d_gene: NA
v_gene: TRBV6-1

CDR3nt: TGTGCCAGCAGTGATCCCGTGAACAGGGCTGGGGTTAATCAGCCCCAGCATTTT
CDR3aa: CASSDPVNRAGVNQPQHF
j_gene: TRBJ1-5
abundance: NA
d_gene: NA
v_gene: TRBV2

CDR3nt: TGCGCCAGCAGCTTAGGGACAGGGGGCAGGTTCGCGTACGAGCAGTACTTC
CDR3aa: CASSLGTGGRFAYEQYF
j_gene: TRBJ2-7
abundance: NA
d_gene: TRBD1
v_gene: TRBV5-1

CDR3nt: TGTGCCAGCAGATTAGGACAGCCCAATGAGCAGTTCTTC
CDR3aa: CASRLGQPNEQFF
j_gene: TRBJ2-1
abundance: NA
d_gene: NA
v_gene: TRBV6-5

CDR3nt: TGTGCCAGCAGCCCTGGGCGGCTCAATCAGCCCCAGCATTTT
CDR3aa: CASSPGRLNQPQHF
j_gene: TRBJ1-5
abundance: once
d_gene: NA
v_gene: TRBV11-2

CDR3nt: TGTGCCACCAGCAGAGATAAGGGCCGTCACTATGGCTACACCTTC
CDR3aa: CATSRDKGRHYGYTF
j_gene: TRBJ1-2
abundance: NA
d_gene: NA
v_gene: TRBV15

CDR3nt: TGTGCCAGCCGACGTGGAGTTGGTGAAAAACTGTTTTTT
CDR3aa: CASRRGVGEKLFF
j_gene: TRBJ1-4
abundance: NA
d_gene: NA
v_gene: TRBV2

CDR3nt: TGTGCCAGCAGTGCGGACAGTCAGCAGTTCTTC
CDR3aa: CASSADSQQFF
j_gene: TRBJ2-1
abundance: NA
d_gene: NA
v_gene: TRBV2

CDR3nt: TGTGCCAGCAGCCCGGCCTCTGAGGGTTTACAGCCCCAGCATTTT
CDR3aa: CASSPASEGLQPQHF
j_gene: TRBJ1-5
abundance: NA
d_gene: NA
v_gene: TRBV28

CDR3nt: TGTGCCAGCTCACGAGGGATAAGACAGGACTCAGTCTCTGGAAACACCATATATTTT
CDR3aa: CASSRGIRQDSVSGNTIYF
j_gene: TRBJ1-3
abundance: NA
d_gene: NA
v_gene: TRBV18

CDR3nt: TGTGCCAGCAGCTTGATACAGGGGACTTACAATGAGCAGTTCTTC
CDR3aa: CASSLIQGTYNEQFF
j_gene: TRBJ2-1
abundance: NA
d_gene: NA
v_gene: TRBV5-5

CDR3nt: TGTGCCTGGAGTGTACGACTTCACGAGCAGTACTTC
CDR3aa: CAWSVRLHEQYF
j_gene: TRBJ2-7
abundance: NA
d_gene: NA
v_gene: TRBV30

CDR3nt: TGTGCCAGCAGCAAAAACCGGGAAGGGACAGATACGCAGTATTTT
CDR3aa: CASSKNREGTDTQYF
j_gene: TRBJ2-3
abundance: NA
d_gene: NA
v_gene: TRBV21-1

CDR3nt: TGTGCCAGCAGAAAGGGGACAGGGGTTGAAGCTTTCTTT
CDR3aa: CASRKGTGVEAFF
j_gene: TRBJ1-1
abundance: NA
d_gene: TRBD1
v_gene: TRBV5-6

CDR3nt: TGTGCCAGCAGTGATATCCTCGGGAGTTCCTACAATGAGCAGTTCTTC
CDR3aa: CASSDILGSSYNEQFF
j_gene: TRBJ2-1
abundance: NA
d_gene: NA
v_gene: TRBV6-1

CDR3nt: TGCGCCAGCAGCCAAGACCGACGGACGGCCTGGGAGACCCAGTACTTC
CDR3aa: CASSQDRRTAWETQYF
j_gene: TRBJ2-5
abundance: NA
d_gene: NA
v_gene: TRBV4-1

CDR3nt: TGTGCCAGCAGTCGGACAGAAAACTATGGCTACACCTTC
CDR3aa: CASSRTENYGYTF
j_gene: TRBJ1-2
abundance: NA
d_gene: NA
v_gene: TRBV7-6

CDR3nt: TGTGCCAGCAGCTGGAGCTCCTACGAGCAGTACTTC
CDR3aa: CASSWSSYEQYF
j_gene: TRBJ2-7
abundance: NA
d_gene: NA
v_gene: TRBV28

CDR3nt: TGTGCCAGCAGTTCCTCGGGGAAGGGCACTGAAGCTTTCTTT
CDR3aa: CASSSSGKGTEAFF
j_gene: TRBJ1-1
abundance: few
d_gene: NA
v_gene: TRBV28

CDR3nt: TGTGCCAGCAGTTTAATGTTAGCGGGAGGACAGGGTGAGCAGTTCTTC
CDR3aa: CASSLMLAGGQGEQFF
j_gene: TRBJ2-1
abundance: NA
d_gene: TRBD2
v_gene: TRBV28

CDR3nt: TGTGCCAGCTCCGGAACTAGCGGGAGCACAGATACGCAGTATTTT
CDR3aa: CASSGTSGSTDTQYF
j_gene: TRBJ2-3
abundance: NA
d_gene: TRBD2
v_gene: TRBV18

CDR3nt: TGTGCCAGCAGTCCCCGGGCTTGGACTGAAGCTTTCTTT
CDR3aa: CASSPRAWTEAFF
j_gene: TRBJ1-1
abundance: NA
d_gene: NA
v_gene: TRBV25-1

CDR3nt: TGCGCCAGCAAGAGGTTGTGGGCAGATACGCAGTATTTT
CDR3aa: CASKRLWADTQYF
j_gene: TRBJ2-3
abundance: NA
d_gene: NA
v_gene: TRBV5-1

CDR3nt: TGTGCCAGCAGTTTATGGGACAGGGGGCGGGTAGAGACCCAGTACTTC
CDR3aa: CASSLWDRGRVETQYF
j_gene: TRBJ2-5
abundance: NA
d_gene: TRBD1
v_gene: TRBV28